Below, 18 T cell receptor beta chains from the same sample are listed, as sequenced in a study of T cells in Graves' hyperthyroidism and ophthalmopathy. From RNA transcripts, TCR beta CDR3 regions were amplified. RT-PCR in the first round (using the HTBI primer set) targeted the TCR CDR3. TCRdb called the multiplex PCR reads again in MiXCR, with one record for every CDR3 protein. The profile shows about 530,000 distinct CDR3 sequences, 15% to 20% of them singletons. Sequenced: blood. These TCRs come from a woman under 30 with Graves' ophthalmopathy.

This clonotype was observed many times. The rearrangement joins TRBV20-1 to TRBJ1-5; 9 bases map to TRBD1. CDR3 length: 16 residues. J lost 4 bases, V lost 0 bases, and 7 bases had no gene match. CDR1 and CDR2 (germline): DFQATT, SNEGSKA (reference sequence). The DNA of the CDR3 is TGCAGTGCTAGAGATGGTGGGACAGGGATGAATCAGCCCCAGCATTTT. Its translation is CSARDGGTGMNQPQHF.

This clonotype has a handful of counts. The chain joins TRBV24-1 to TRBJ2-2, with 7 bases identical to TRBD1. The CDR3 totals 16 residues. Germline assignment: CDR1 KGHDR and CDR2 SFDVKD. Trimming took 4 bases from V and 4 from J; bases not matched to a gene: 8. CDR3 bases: TGTGCCACCAGTGACGCCGGGACAGACCTCACCGGGGAGCTGTTTTTT. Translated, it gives CATSDAGTDLTGELFF.

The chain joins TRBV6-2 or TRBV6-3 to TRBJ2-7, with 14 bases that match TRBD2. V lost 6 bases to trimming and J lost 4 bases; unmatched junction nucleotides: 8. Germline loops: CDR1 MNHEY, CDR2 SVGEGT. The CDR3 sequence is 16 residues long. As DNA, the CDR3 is TGTGCCAGCAGCCCCCGACTAGCGGGAGGGATGTACGAGCAGTACTTC. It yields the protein CASSPRLAGGMYEQYF.

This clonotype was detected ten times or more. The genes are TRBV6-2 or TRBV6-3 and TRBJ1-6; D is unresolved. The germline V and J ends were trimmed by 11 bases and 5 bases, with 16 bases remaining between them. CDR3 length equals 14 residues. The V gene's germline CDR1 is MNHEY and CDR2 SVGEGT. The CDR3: CAGTEGPNNSPLHF. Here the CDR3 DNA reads TGTGCCGGCACCGAAGGGCCGAATAATTCACCCCTCCACTTT.

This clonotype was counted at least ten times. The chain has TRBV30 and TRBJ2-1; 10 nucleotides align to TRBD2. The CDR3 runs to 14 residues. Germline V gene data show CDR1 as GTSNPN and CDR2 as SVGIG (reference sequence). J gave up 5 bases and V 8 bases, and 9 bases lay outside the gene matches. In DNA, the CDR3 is TGTGCCGGAGTCCTAGCGGGAGAGGACAATGAGCAGTTCTTC. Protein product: CAGVLAGEDNEQFF.

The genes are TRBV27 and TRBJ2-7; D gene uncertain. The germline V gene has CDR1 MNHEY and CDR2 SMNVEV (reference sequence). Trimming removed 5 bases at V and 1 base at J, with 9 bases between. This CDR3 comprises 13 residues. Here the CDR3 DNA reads TGTGCCAGCAGTCTCGTCCCTTCCTACGAGCAGTACTTC. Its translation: CASSLVPSYEQYF.

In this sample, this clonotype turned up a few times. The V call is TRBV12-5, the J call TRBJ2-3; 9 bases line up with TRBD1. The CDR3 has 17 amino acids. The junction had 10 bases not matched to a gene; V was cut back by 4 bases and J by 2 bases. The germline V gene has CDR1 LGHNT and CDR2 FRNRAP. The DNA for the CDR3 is TGTGCTAGTGGTTCATGGACTAGGGACAGGGACACAGATACGCAGTATTTT. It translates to CASGSWTRDRDTDTQYF.

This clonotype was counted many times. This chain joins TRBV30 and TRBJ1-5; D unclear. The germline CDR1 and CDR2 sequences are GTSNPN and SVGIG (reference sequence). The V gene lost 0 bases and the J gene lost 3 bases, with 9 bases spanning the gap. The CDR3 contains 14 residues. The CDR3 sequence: CAWSVAGNNQPQHF. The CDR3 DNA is TGTGCCTGGAGTGTGGCCGGGAACAATCAGCCCCAGCATTTT.

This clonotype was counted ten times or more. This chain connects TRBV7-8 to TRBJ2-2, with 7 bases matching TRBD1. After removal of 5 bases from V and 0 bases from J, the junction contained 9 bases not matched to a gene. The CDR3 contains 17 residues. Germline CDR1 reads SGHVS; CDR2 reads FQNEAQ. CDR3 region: CASSVGTGTANTGELFF. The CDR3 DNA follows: TGTGCCAGCAGCGTCGGAACCGGGACAGCGAACACCGGGGAGCTGTTTTTT. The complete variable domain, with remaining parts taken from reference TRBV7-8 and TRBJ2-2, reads GAGVSQSPRYKVAKRGQDVALRCDPISGHVSLFWYQQALGQGPEFLTYFQNEAQLDKSGLPSDRFFAERPEGSVSTLKIQRTQQEDSAVYLCASSVGTGTANTGELFFGEGSRLTVL.

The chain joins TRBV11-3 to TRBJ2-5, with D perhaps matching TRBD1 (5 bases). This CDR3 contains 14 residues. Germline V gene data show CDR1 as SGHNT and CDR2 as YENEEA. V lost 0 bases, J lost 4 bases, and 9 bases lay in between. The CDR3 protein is CASSLEGAAETQYF. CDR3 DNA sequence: TGTGCCAGCAGCTTAGAAGGGGCAGCAGAGACCCAGTACTTC.

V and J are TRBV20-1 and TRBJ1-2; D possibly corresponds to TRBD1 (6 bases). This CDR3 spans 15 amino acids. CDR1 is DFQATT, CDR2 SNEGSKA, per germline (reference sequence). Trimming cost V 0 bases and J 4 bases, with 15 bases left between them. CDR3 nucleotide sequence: TGCAGTGCTAGAGAGAGCAGGGGTTTGGGCTATGGCTACACCTTC. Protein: CSARESRGLGYGYTF.

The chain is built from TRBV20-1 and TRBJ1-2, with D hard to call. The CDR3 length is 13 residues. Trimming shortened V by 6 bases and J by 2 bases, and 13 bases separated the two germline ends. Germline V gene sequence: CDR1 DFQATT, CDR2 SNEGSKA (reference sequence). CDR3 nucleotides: TGCAGTGCCGGACGGCCTGAAAACTATGGCTACACCTTC. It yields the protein CSAGRPENYGYTF.

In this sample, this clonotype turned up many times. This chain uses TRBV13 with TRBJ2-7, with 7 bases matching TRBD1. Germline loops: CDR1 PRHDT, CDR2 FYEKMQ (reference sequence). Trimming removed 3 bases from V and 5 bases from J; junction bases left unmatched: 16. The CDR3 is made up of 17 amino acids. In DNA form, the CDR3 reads TGTGCCAGCAGCTTTAGAGGACAGGCTTTTGGCTTCCACGAGCAGTACTTC. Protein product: CASSFRGQAFGFHEQYF.

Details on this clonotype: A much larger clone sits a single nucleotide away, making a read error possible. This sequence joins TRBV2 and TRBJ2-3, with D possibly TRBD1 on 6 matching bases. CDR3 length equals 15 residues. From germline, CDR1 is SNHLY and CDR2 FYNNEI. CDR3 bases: TGTGTCAGCAGTGCGTACAGGGCTGACACAGATACGCAGTATTTT. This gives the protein CVSSAYRADTDTQYF.

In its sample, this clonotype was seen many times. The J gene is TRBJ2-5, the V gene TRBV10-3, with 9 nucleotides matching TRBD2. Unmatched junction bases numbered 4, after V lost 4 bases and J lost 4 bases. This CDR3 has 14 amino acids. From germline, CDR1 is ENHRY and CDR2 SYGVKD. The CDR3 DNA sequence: TGTGCCATCAGTGCGGCGGGAGGGGGAGAGACCCAGTACTTC. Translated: CAISAAGGGETQYF.

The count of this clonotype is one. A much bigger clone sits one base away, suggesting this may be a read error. The CDR3 loop is CAISEARQGPQHF. CDR3 coding DNA: TGTGCCATCAGTGAAGCTCGACAGGGGCCCCAGCATTTT. V is TRBV10-3 and J is TRBJ1-5; TRBD1 aligns across 7 bases. CDR1 is ENHRY, CDR2 SYGVKD, per germline. The CDR3 runs 13 residues. The V gene end was trimmed by 3 bases and the J gene end by 9 bases; junction bases not matched to a gene: 5.

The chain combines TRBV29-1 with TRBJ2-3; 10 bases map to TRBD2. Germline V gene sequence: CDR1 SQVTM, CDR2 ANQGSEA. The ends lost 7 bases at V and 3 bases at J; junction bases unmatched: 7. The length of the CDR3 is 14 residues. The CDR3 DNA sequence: TGCAGCGGGACTAGCGGAGGCGGGACAGATACGCAGTATTTT. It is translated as CSGTSGGGTDTQYF.

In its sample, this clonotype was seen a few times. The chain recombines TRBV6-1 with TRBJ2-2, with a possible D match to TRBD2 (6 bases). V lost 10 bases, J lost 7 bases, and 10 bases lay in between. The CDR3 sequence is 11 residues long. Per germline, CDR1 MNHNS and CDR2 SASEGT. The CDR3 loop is CATLGGGELFF. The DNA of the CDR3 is TGTGCCACCCTCGGGGGCGGGGAGCTGTTTTTT.